This is a list of T cell receptor beta chains from one sample in a study of vaccination and CD4 T cells after COVID-19. No cognate antigen is known for these TCRs. Via MiXCR, TCRdb re-called the PCR reads, giving one row per CDR3 protein. Among approximately 13,000 distinct CDR3 sequences listed, roughly 29% were seen once. The sequencing here drew on CD4+ T cells from blood, cultured in vitro, taken before SARS-CoV-2 vaccination. These receptors came from a human donor who received a COVID-19 vaccine. Each CDR3 is given with its conserved first and last residue. Fields, in order: D gene, J gene, V gene, clone size, CDR3 DNA, CDR3 protein. The D gene is left open where the match is weak. Expanded clones are given a class, and other clones once, few, many or no size at all.

D gene: -; J gene: TRBJ1-2; V gene: TRBV20-1; clone size: -; CDR3 DNA: TGCAGTGCTAGGGTGGGGGGGGATGGCTACACCTTC; CDR3 protein: CSARVGGDGYTF
D gene: TRBD2; J gene: TRBJ2-2; V gene: TRBV6-2/TRBV6-3; clone size: few; CDR3 DNA: TGTGCCAGCAGCCCCGCGGGGGTGGGGACCGGGGAGCTGTTTTTT; CDR3 protein: CASSPAGVGTGELFF
D gene: -; J gene: TRBJ1-2; V gene: TRBV19; clone size: -; CDR3 DNA: TGTGCCAGTAAACAGGACTATGGCTACACCTTC; CDR3 protein: CASKQDYGYTF
D gene: TRBD2; J gene: TRBJ2-2; V gene: TRBV20-1; clone size: few; CDR3 DNA: TGCAGTGCTAGGTGGGGACTAGCGAACACCGGGGAGCTGTTTTTT; CDR3 protein: CSARWGLANTGELFF
D gene: TRBD1; J gene: TRBJ2-1; V gene: TRBV11-3; clone size: -; CDR3 DNA: TGTGCCAGCAGCTTAGTAGCCGGGACAGGGTGGAATGAGCAGTTCTTC; CDR3 protein: CASSLVAGTGWNEQFF
D gene: -; J gene: TRBJ1-1; V gene: TRBV10-3; clone size: -; CDR3 DNA: TGTGCCATCAGTGGGACAGCGAACACTGAAGCTTTCTTT; CDR3 protein: CAISGTANTEAFF
D gene: TRBD2; J gene: TRBJ2-5; V gene: TRBV9; clone size: -; CDR3 DNA: TGTGCCAGCGCGACTAGCGCACAACAAGAGACCCAGTACTTC; CDR3 protein: CASATSAQQETQYF
D gene: TRBD1; J gene: TRBJ2-7; V gene: TRBV19; clone size: few; CDR3 DNA: TGTGCCAGTAGTATAAACAGGGGATCCTACGAGCAGTACTTC; CDR3 protein: CASSINRGSYEQYF
D gene: -; J gene: TRBJ1-1; V gene: TRBV12-3/TRBV12-4; clone size: few; CDR3 DNA: TGTGCCAGCCGCATGGCAGGAGATATTACTGAAGCTTTCTTT; CDR3 protein: CASRMAGDITEAFF
D gene: -; J gene: TRBJ1-3; V gene: TRBV20-1; clone size: few; CDR3 DNA: TGCAGTGCTAGAGTGGGGGGATCTGGAAACACCATATATTTT; CDR3 protein: CSARVGGSGNTIYF
D gene: -; J gene: TRBJ1-5; V gene: TRBV11-2; clone size: -; CDR3 DNA: TGTGCCAGCAGCTTGGTTGTGCCGGGAGACAGAAATCAGCCCCAGCATTTT; CDR3 protein: CASSLVVPGDRNQPQHF
D gene: TRBD1; J gene: TRBJ1-1; V gene: TRBV6-1; clone size: -; CDR3 DNA: TGTGCCAGCAGGGCCGGGACAGGTAGGAAGAACACTGAAGCTTTCTTT; CDR3 protein: CASRAGTGRKNTEAFF
D gene: -; J gene: TRBJ1-3; V gene: TRBV12-3/TRBV12-4; clone size: -; CDR3 DNA: TGTGCCAGCAGTCTCGGGCCCCTTGAATTCTCTGGAAACACCATATATTTT; CDR3 protein: CASSLGPLEFSGNTIYF
D gene: TRBD2; J gene: TRBJ2-1; V gene: TRBV5-6; clone size: -; CDR3 DNA: TGTGCCAGCAGCCTAGCGGATTCCTACAATGAGCAGTTCTTC; CDR3 protein: CASSLADSYNEQFF
D gene: TRBD2; J gene: TRBJ2-5; V gene: TRBV15; clone size: few; CDR3 DNA: TGTGCCACCAGCAGATCTAGCGGGGGGGGGCGGGAGACCCAGTACTTC; CDR3 protein: CATSRSSGGGRETQYF
D gene: TRBD1; J gene: TRBJ2-3; V gene: TRBV18; clone size: once; CDR3 DNA: TGTGCCAGCTCTCCCCAGGGGGAATCAGATACGCAGTATTTT; CDR3 protein: CASSPQGESDTQYF
D gene: -; J gene: TRBJ2-6; V gene: TRBV5-8; clone size: -; CDR3 DNA: TGTGCCAGCAGCAGGTTTACCGGCTCTGGGGCCAACGTCCTGACTTTC; CDR3 protein: CASSRFTGSGANVLTF
D gene: TRBD2; J gene: TRBJ2-5; V gene: TRBV20-1; clone size: few; CDR3 DNA: TGCAGTGCTAGTGGGGGTAGCGGGGCGCAACAAGAGACCCAGTACTTC; CDR3 protein: CSASGGSGAQQETQYF
D gene: TRBD2; J gene: TRBJ2-3; V gene: TRBV20-1; clone size: few; CDR3 DNA: TGCAGTGCTAGAGTGTCGCGGGGGGGCTCCACAGATACGCAGTATTTT; CDR3 protein: CSARVSRGGSTDTQYF
D gene: -; J gene: TRBJ2-1; V gene: TRBV11-1; clone size: few; CDR3 DNA: TGTGCCAGCAGCCCACCTAACCTCTACAATGAGCAGTTCTTC; CDR3 protein: CASSPPNLYNEQFF
D gene: -; J gene: TRBJ2-3; V gene: TRBV7-2; clone size: -; CDR3 DNA: TGTGCCAGCGGGTTTCGGGAAAGCACAGATACGCAGTATTTT; CDR3 protein: CASGFRESTDTQYF
D gene: -; J gene: TRBJ1-5; V gene: TRBV30; clone size: -; CDR3 DNA: TGTGCCTGGAGTGTCGATAAGTTTGGGCGTAGCAATCAGCCCCAGCATTTT; CDR3 protein: CAWSVDKFGRSNQPQHF
D gene: -; J gene: TRBJ2-3; V gene: TRBV11-3; clone size: -; CDR3 DNA: TGTGCCAGCAGCTTAGGCGGTTCTGATACGCAGTATTTT; CDR3 protein: CASSLGGSDTQYF
D gene: TRBD1; J gene: TRBJ2-7; V gene: TRBV5-1; clone size: -; CDR3 DNA: TGCGCCAGCAGCTTGGGGACAGGGCTTGGCGAGCAGTACTTC; CDR3 protein: CASSLGTGLGEQYF
D gene: TRBD2; J gene: TRBJ2-5; V gene: TRBV20-1; clone size: -; CDR3 DNA: TGCAGTGCTACCCGACTAGCGGTGAGAGAGACCCAGTACTTC; CDR3 protein: CSATRLAVRETQYF
D gene: -; J gene: TRBJ1-2; V gene: TRBV29-1; clone size: few; CDR3 DNA: TGCAGCGCGCAGGGGATCCACTATGGCTACACCTTC; CDR3 protein: CSAQGIHYGYTF
D gene: -; J gene: TRBJ1-5; V gene: TRBV19; clone size: -; CDR3 DNA: TGTGCCGGTAGTACTGGAGGGGGAGGGTATGGTAATCAGCCCCAGCATTTT; CDR3 protein: CAGSTGGGGYGNQPQHF
D gene: -; J gene: TRBJ2-2; V gene: TRBV5-4; clone size: -; CDR3 DNA: TGTGCCAGCAGCCCTGACTACTACACCGGGGAGCTGTTTTTT; CDR3 protein: CASSPDYYTGELFF
D gene: TRBD1; J gene: TRBJ1-1; V gene: TRBV2; clone size: few; CDR3 DNA: TGTGCCAGCACGCCACGGACAGGGGTCATGAACACTGAAGCTTTCTTT; CDR3 protein: CASTPRTGVMNTEAFF